These 21 T cell receptor beta chains share one sample of origin, sequenced in a study of T cells after yellow fever vaccination. From the 5' RACE reads, TCRdb called clonotypes with MiXCR, one entry per CDR3 protein. In the table there are some 32,000 distinct CDR3 sequences, approximately 7% of which are singletons. The sample here was PBMCs, either bulk or a sorted T-cell subset (CD4+, CD8+, memory, or dextramer-sorted; not recorded which), taken on the day of the first yellow fever vaccination. Receptors originate from a man in his late teens or twenties who received the YFV17D yellow fever vaccine.

This clonotype was recorded many times. The chain couples TRBV7-3 to TRBJ2-1; 8 positions agree with TRBD2. Per the germline V gene, CDR1 is SGHTA and CDR2 is FQGTGA. This CDR3 region has 15 residues. J was trimmed by 3 bases and V by 2 bases; bases with no gene match: 3. Written as DNA, the CDR3 is TGTGCCAGCAGCTTAGCGGGGGGCTTCTACAATGAGCAGTTCTTC. Translation gives CASSLAGGFYNEQFF. Combining the CDR3 with reference TRBV7-3 and TRBJ2-1 gives the whole variable domain GAGVSQTPSNKVTEKGKYVELRCDPISGHTALYWYRQSLGQGPEFLIYFQGTGAADDSGLPNDRFFAVRPEGSVSTLKIQRTERGDSAVYLCASSLAGGFYNEQFFGPGTRLTVL.

This clonotype has at least ten counts. This chain joins TRBV5-1 and TRBJ2-3, with TRBD2 identical over 8 bases. V was clipped by 4 bases and J by 3 bases; unmatched bases: 13. This CDR3 comprises 17 residues. Germline V gene sequence: CDR1 SGHRS, CDR2 YFSETQ. The CDR3 reads CASSGRGTGTRTDTQYF. The CDR3 nucleotides are TGCGCCAGCAGCGGACGGGGGACCGGGACTAGAACAGATACGCAGTATTTT.

In its sample, this clonotype was seen many times. This sequence joins TRBV7-8 and TRBJ2-2; no clear D gene. CDR1 and CDR2 from the germline V gene are SGHVS and FQNEAQ. V was trimmed by 3 bases and J by 6 bases, leaving 23 bases between them. The CDR3 covers 18 residues. CDR3 loop: CASSLPKLPRSGAGELFF. The CDR3 bases are TGTGCCAGCAGCTTGCCCAAGCTGCCTAGGTCGGGTGCCGGGGAGCTGTTTTTT.

This clonotype has ten or more counts. The chain is built from TRBV15 and TRBJ1-5; D gene ambiguous. The V and J ends lost 1 base and 5 bases respectively, with 9 bases between them. The V gene's germline CDR1 is LNHNV and CDR2 YYDKDF (reference sequence). The length of the CDR3 is 14 residues. The CDR3 sequence is CATSRGTIYQPQHF. In nucleotides, the CDR3 is TGTGCCACCAGCAGAGGCACCATTTATCAGCCCCAGCATTTT.

This clonotype was detected many times. The genes are TRBV3-1 and TRBJ2-5; no clear D gene. Germline loops: CDR1 LGHDT, CDR2 YNNKEL (reference sequence). This CDR3 has 15 amino acids. The V end lost 4 bases, the J end lost 4 bases, and 16 bases lay between the germline ends. The CDR3: CASSRQQTPGETQYF. The DNA of the CDR3 is TGTGCCAGCAGCCGGCAACAGACCCCGGGAGAGACCCAGTACTTC.

The chain links TRBV20-1 to TRBJ1-1, with 9 bases matching TRBD1. V was pared by 0 bases and J by 6 bases, with 11 bases of the junction left unmatched. The CDR3 has 16 residues. Germline V CDR1 and CDR2: DFQATT, SNEGSKA (reference sequence). This chain's CDR3 is CSARDAGQGHYAEAFF. The DNA for the CDR3 is TGCAGTGCTAGAGATGCAGGACAGGGGCACTATGCTGAAGCTTTCTTT.

This clonotype was recorded at least ten times. The chain combines TRBV5-6 with TRBJ1-5; 7 positions agree with TRBD1. Unmatched junction bases numbered 1, after V lost 3 bases and J lost 7 bases. CDR1 and CDR2 from the germline V gene are SGHDT and YYEEEE. The length of the CDR3 is 12 residues. CDR3 sequence reads: CASSYRGQPQHF. The CDR3 DNA follows: TGTGCCAGCAGCTACAGGGGCCAGCCCCAGCATTTT. The entire variable domain, with the rest obtained from reference TRBV5-6 and TRBJ1-5, is as follows: DAGVTQSPTHLIKTRGQQVTLRCSPKSGHDTVSWYQQALGQGPQFIFQYYEEEERQRGNFPDRFSGHQFPNYSSELNVNALLLGDSALYLCASSYRGQPQHFGDGTRLSIL.

In its sample, this clonotype was seen many times. The chain recombines TRBV7-8 with TRBJ2-2; tentatively, D is TRBD1 (7 bases). CDR3 length equals 17 residues. V was pared by 5 bases and J by 6 bases, with 22 bases between. The germline V gene has CDR1 SGHVS and CDR2 FQNEAQ. The CDR3 spells CASSNNDREVVAGELFF. The CDR3 region has the DNA TGTGCCAGCAGCAACAACGACAGGGAGGTAGTGGCCGGGGAGCTGTTTTTT.

Comment on this clonotype: This may be a read error: a much more frequent sequence differs by one nucleotide. The chain uses TRBV27 and TRBJ2-7; no clear D. The CDR3 has 15 amino acids. In germline, CDR1 is MNHEY, CDR2 SMNVEV (reference sequence). Here the CDR3 reads CVSSPLGRAPYEQYV. For the CDR3, the DNA is TGTGTCAGCAGTCCCCTCGGAAGGGCCCCCTACGAGCAGTACGTC.

This clonotype showed up many times. This chain uses TRBV5-1 with TRBJ2-5; TRBD1 matches at 8 bases. The CDR3 loop spans 15 amino acids. The V gene end was trimmed by 4 bases and the J gene end by 3 bases; junction bases not matched to a gene: 8. CDR1 and CDR2 (germline): SGHRS, YFSETQ. In DNA form, the CDR3 reads TGCGCCAGCAGCGGAGGGACAGGCCCCGAAGAGACCCAGTACTTC. This codes for CASSGGTGPEETQYF.

The chain combines TRBV4-2 with TRBJ2-1; 11 nucleotides align to TRBD2. Looked up from germline, CDR1 is LGHNA and CDR2 is YNFKEQ. CDR3 size: 20 residues. Trimming at V came to 1 base and at J to 0 bases, leaving 11 bases not matched to a gene. In DNA, the CDR3 is TGTGCCAGCAGCCAAGTAATGGCTAGCGGGGGGCTGAGCTCCTACAATGAGCAGTTCTTC. This codes for CASSQVMASGGLSSYNEQFF.

This clonotype was seen a few times. The genes are TRBV12-3 or TRBV12-4 and TRBJ2-1, with unresolved D. There are 13 residues in the CDR3. The V gene lost 5 bases and the J gene lost 7 bases, with 12 bases spanning the gap. The CDR3, as DNA: TGTGCCAGCAGTAACCAACTCGGGAATGAGCAGTTCTTC. Protein product: CASSNQLGNEQFF.

This chain connects TRBV12-3 or TRBV12-4 to TRBJ1-1; possibly TRBD1 for D (6 bases). There are 15 residues in the CDR3. V dropped 5 bases and J dropped 2 bases, with 15 bases sitting between them. The CDR3 nucleotides read TGTGCCAGCAGTGGGGGAGAGGGGGGTAACACTGAAGCTTTCTTT. It specifies CASSGGEGGNTEAFF.

This clonotype was counted at least ten times. The chain recombines TRBV7-2 with TRBJ2-7, with 8 bases that match TRBD2. CDR1 SGHTA and CDR2 FQGNSA come from the germline V gene. V was pared by 0 bases and J by 7 bases, with 11 bases of the junction left unmatched. The CDR3 has 16 amino acids. CDR3 in amino acids: CASSLARGAGIGEQYF. The CDR3 DNA reads as TGTGCCAGCAGCTTAGCGCGGGGGGCGGGGATCGGGGAGCAGTACTTC.

This clonotype was observed at least ten times. The chain employs TRBV7-2 and TRBJ1-5; D may be TRBD1 (5 bases). This CDR3 is 15 amino acids long. The germline V and J ends were trimmed by 5 bases and 3 bases, with 14 bases remaining between them. From germline, CDR1 is SGHTA and CDR2 FQGNSA. As DNA, the CDR3 is TGTGCCAGCAGCCTGACAGTGATTTTCAATCAGCCCCAGCATTTT. Translating it yields CASSLTVIFNQPQHF.

This clonotype was recorded many times. The chain joins TRBV30 to TRBJ1-1; TRBD1 might be the D (5 bases). The V and J ends lost 0 bases and 4 bases respectively, with 9 bases between them. The CDR3 loop spans 13 amino acids. CDR1 and CDR2 from the germline V gene are GTSNPN and SVGIG (reference sequence). The chain's CDR3 is CAWSVGVGTEAFF. The DNA for the CDR3 is TGTGCCTGGAGTGTAGGGGTGGGCACTGAAGCTTTCTTT.

This clonotype was seen ten or more times. This chain joins TRBV20-1 and TRBJ2-5; D might be TRBD2 (6 bases). The CDR3 runs 14 residues. In germline, CDR1 is DFQATT, CDR2 SNEGSKA (reference sequence). The ends were cut back, 3 bases at V and 2 bases at J, with 13 bases in the middle. DNA of the CDR3: TGCAGTGCTAGGGGGGGTGCCTTACAAGAGACCCAGTACTTC. Protein sequence: CSARGGALQETQYF.

This clonotype has a handful of counts. The rearrangement uses TRBV12-3 or TRBV12-4 and TRBJ2-1, with D perhaps TRBD2 (5 bases). The ends were cut back, 7 bases at V and 4 bases at J, with 17 bases in the middle. The CDR3 is 15 amino acids. CDR3 loop: CASIPESGTYNEQFF. In nucleotides, the CDR3 is TGTGCCAGCATTCCAGAGTCGGGAACTTACAATGAGCAGTTCTTC.

There are many counts of this clonotype. V usage is TRBV10-3 and J usage is TRBJ1-1; D is possibly TRBD1 (6 bases). The CDR3 runs 15 residues. V dropped 4 bases and J dropped 5 bases, with 17 bases sitting between them. Germline values: CDR1 ENHRY, CDR2 SYGVKD. The CDR3 region has the DNA TGTGCCATCAGTGGCCCACAGGGAGGAGGAACTGAAGCTTTCTTT. Translation: CAISGPQGGGTEAFF.

This clonotype was detected many times. The rearrangement links TRBV27 to TRBJ1-1; D is possibly TRBD1 (5 bases). The germline V gene has CDR1 MNHEY and CDR2 SMNVEV (reference sequence). With 6 bases removed from V and 4 bases from J, the gap between germline ends came to 21 bases. CDR3 length equals 16 residues. CDR3 residues: CASSRVGGVFITEAFF. DNA for the CDR3: TGTGCCAGCAGCCGAGTTGGGGGTGTCTTTATCACTGAAGCTTTCTTT.

The table lists this clonotype with many counts. The chain carries TRBV7-9 and TRBJ1-2, with D tentatively TRBD1 (6 bases). This CDR3 is 14 amino acids long. Germline V lookup: CDR1 SEHNR, CDR2 FQNEAQ (reference sequence). The V and J ends lost 5 bases and 1 base respectively, with 11 bases between them. CDR3 in amino acids: CASSASRGNYGYTF. Here the CDR3 DNA reads TGTGCCAGCAGCGCTAGCAGGGGTAACTATGGCTACACCTTC.